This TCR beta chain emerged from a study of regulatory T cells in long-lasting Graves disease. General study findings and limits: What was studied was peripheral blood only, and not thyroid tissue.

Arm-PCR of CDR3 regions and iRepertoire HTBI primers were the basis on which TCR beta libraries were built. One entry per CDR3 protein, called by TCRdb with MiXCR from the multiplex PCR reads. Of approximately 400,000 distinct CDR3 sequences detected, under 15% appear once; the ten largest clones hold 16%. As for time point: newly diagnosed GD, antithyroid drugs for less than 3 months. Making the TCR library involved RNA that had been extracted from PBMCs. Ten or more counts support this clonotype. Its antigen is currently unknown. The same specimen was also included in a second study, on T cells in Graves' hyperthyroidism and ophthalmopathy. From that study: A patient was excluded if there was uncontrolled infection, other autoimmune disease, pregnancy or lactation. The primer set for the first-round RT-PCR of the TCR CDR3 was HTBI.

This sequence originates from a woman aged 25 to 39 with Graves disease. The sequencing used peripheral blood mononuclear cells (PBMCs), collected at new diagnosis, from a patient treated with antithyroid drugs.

This CDR3 reads CACILESSYEQYF. Here the CDR3 DNA reads TGTGCCTGCATCCTAGAGAGCTCCTACGAGCAGTACTTC. The chain recombines TRBV30 with TRBJ2-7; D is unresolved. Trimming left V 6 bases short and J 0 bases short, with 12 bases between. Germline values: CDR1 GTSNPN, CDR2 SVGIG (reference sequence). CDR3 length equals 13 residues.